Reported below is one T cell receptor beta chain. Antigen specificity is unknown. The sample belongs to a study of shared clonotypes between healthy human individuals. Study details: A couple of women and a few men aged 18 to 49 served as donors. Study-level results: With few donors, the genetic and exposure-history diversity represented was limited.

CDR1 MNHEY and CDR2 SMNVEV come from the germline V gene (reference sequence). The CDR3 runs 14 residues. V gave up 8 bases and J gave up 10 bases; unmatched junction bases: 5. The assay was immunoSEQ multiplex PCR, and TCRdb's table has in-frame clones only and misses some. The sample lists some 470,000 clones, over 65% seen once, with 10% to 15% in the top ten. The sequenced material came from PBMCs. V gene TRBV27 combines with J gene TRBJ2-1; TRBD2 agrees at 16 bases. The TCR sequence derives from a woman aged 35 to 49 in good health. Some clones in this sample may be carry-over from other donors' samples. The CDR3 protein is CASSGTSGRGEQFF. The CDR3 bases are TGTGCCAGCTCTGGGACTAGCGGGAGGGGGGAGCAGTTCTTC.